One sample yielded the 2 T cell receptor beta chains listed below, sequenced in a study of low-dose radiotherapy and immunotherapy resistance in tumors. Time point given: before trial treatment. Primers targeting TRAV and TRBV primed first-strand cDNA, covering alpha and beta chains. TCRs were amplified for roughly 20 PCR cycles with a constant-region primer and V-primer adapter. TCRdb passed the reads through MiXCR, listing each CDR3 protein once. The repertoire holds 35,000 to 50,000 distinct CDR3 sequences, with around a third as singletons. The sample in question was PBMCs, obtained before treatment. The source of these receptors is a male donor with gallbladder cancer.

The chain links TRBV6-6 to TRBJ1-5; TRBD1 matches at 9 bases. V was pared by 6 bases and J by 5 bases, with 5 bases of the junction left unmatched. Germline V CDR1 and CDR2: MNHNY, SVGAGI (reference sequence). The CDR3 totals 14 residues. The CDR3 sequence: CASSRDRVDQPQHF. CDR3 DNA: TGTGCCAGCAGCAGGGACAGGGTGGATCAGCCCCAGCATTTT.

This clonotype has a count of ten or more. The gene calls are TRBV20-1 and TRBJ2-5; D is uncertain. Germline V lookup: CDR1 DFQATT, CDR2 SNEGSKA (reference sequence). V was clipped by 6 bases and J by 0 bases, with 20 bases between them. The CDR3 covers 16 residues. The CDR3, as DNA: TGCAGTGCCTCCGATCCGCGGACCCGGTACCAAGAGACCCAGTACTTC. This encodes CSASDPRTRYQETQYF.